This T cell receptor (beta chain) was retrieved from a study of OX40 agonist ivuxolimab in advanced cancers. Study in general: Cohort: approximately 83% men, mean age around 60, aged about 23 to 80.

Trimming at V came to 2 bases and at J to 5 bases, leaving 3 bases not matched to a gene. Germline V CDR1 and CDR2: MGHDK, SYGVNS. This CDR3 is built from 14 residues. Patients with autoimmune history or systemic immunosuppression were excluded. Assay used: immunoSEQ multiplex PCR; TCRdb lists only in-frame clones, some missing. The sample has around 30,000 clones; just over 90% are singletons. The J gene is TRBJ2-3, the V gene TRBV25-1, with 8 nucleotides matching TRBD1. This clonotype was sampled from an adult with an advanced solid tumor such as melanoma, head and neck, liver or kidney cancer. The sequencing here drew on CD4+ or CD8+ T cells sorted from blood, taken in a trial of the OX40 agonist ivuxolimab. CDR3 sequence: CASSEDRGKDTQYF. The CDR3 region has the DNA TGTGCCAGCAGTGAAGACAGGGGAAAAGATACGCAGTATTTT.